One and the same sample provided the 22 T cell receptor beta chains below, sequenced in a study of cytomegalovirus exposure and HLA in healthy donors. The PCR was carried out with 60 Vbeta primers and 13 Jbeta primers. Repertoires were generated with immunoSEQ multiplex PCR, while TCRdb's copy carries only in-frame clones and drops some. The sample records 200,000 to 250,000 clones, 70% to 80% being singletons. Sample: PBMCs. The origin of the receptors is a woman aged 55-69 years in good health and CMV-seropositive.

This chain links TRBV2 with TRBJ2-7, with D possibly matching TRBD1 (6 bases). The CDR3 covers 13 residues. V lost 2 bases, J lost 3 bases, and 8 bases lay in between. CDR1 is SNHLY, CDR2 FYNNEI, per germline. The CDR3 reads CASSELQGYEQYF. The DNA of the CDR3 is TGTGCCAGCAGTGAACTACAGGGCTACGAGCAGTACTTC.

This chain uses TRBV29-1 with TRBJ2-1; 7 positions match TRBD1. V shed 3 bases, J shed 3 bases, and the junction held 8 bases outside the gene matches. CDR3 length: 15 amino acids. Looked up from germline, CDR1 is SQVTM and CDR2 is ANQGSEA. As DNA, the CDR3 is TGCAGCGTTGACAGGCAGGGGGTCGTCTACAATGAGCAGTTCTTC. It translates to CSVDRQGVVYNEQFF.

CDR3 loop: CASTGGQLEAFF. The CDR3 region has the DNA TGCGCCAGCACTGGAGGACAGTTAGAAGCTTTCTTT. The rearrangement uses TRBV10-2 and TRBJ1-1, with TRBD1 as a possible D gene (6 bases). This CDR3 spans 12 amino acids. The germline CDR1 and CDR2 sequences are WSHSY and SAAADI. V was shortened by 7 bases and J by 8 bases, with 14 bases between the two germline ends.

Note on this clone: The junction does not match germline at one end; this may be a read error. The rearrangement joins TRBV7-9 to TRBJ1-6; unclear D gene. The germline V gene encodes CDR1 SEHNR and CDR2 FQNEAQ (reference sequence). CDR3 length: 14 residues. The chain's CDR3 is CSSSLFTPDSPLHF. As DNA, the CDR3 is TGTTCCAGCAGCTTATTTACTCCCGATTCACCCCTCCACTTT. The variable domain in full, completed from reference TRBV7-9 and TRBJ1-6, reads DTGVSQNPRHKITKRGQNVTFRCDPISEHNRLYWYRQTLGQGPEFLTYFQNEAQLEKSRLLSDRFSAERPKGSFSTLEIQRTEQGDSAMYLCSSSLFTPDSPLHFGNGTRLTVT.

The genes are TRBV5-1 and TRBJ2-5, with 10 bases lining up with TRBD2. This CDR3 contains 16 residues. The V gene's germline CDR1 is SGHRS and CDR2 YFSETQ. Trimming took 5 bases from V and 2 from J; bases not matched to a gene: 9. The CDR3 region has the DNA TGCGCCAGCAGTCCTAGCGGGAGTATGGGACAAGAGACCCAGTACTTC. It codes for CASSPSGSMGQETQYF.

This sequence joins TRBV18 and TRBJ1-2, with 7 bases fitting TRBD1. Germline V gives CDR1 KGHSH, CDR2 LQKENI. V dropped 1 base and J dropped 4; count of bases not matched to a gene: 6. This CDR3 spans 15 amino acids. The CDR3 sequence: CASSPQGARGYGYTF. The CDR3 DNA reads TGTGCCAGCTCACCACAGGGGGCTCGAGGCTATGGCTACACCTTC.

CDR3 region: CASGLGGTSGAYEQYF. In nucleotides, the CDR3 is TGTGCTAGTGGTTTGGGGGGGACTAGCGGTGCCTACGAGCAGTACTTC. This sequence joins TRBV12-5 and TRBJ2-7; 11 bases are shared with TRBD2. This CDR3 is built from 16 residues. J gave up 2 bases and V 1 base, and 4 bases lay outside the gene matches. The germline V gene encodes CDR1 LGHNT and CDR2 FRNRAP.

The CDR3 loop is CASSKTSGGDYEQYF. The CDR3 bases are TGCGCCAGCAGCAAGACTAGCGGGGGGGACTACGAGCAGTACTTC. The rearrangement links TRBV5-1 to TRBJ2-5; 14 nucleotides agree with TRBD2. The end of the DNA aligns better with TRBJ2-7, so the J call may be wrong. Germline CDR1 SGHRS, CDR2 YFSETQ. The CDR3 sequence is 15 residues long.

This clone was counted between two and nine times. The gene calls are TRBV30 and TRBJ1-3; unclear D gene. This CDR3 has 12 residues. Between the trimmed V and J ends, which lost 2 bases and 0 bases, there was a span of 2 bases. Germline V gene lookup returns CDR1 GTSNPN and CDR2 SVGIG (reference sequence). The CDR3 DNA follows: TGTGCCTGGAGTTACTCTGGAAACACCATATATTTT. It encodes CAWSYSGNTIYF.

The gene calls are TRBV7-9 and TRBJ1-6; D perhaps matches TRBD1 (5 bases). V was shortened by 5 bases and J by 6 bases, with 11 bases between the two germline ends. The CDR3 extends over 14 amino acids. Germline V gives CDR1 SEHNR, CDR2 FQNEAQ (reference sequence). The CDR3: CASSLTGTNSPLHF. CDR3 nucleotides: TGTGCCAGCAGCCTTACAGGAACTAATTCACCCCTCCACTTT.

V gene TRBV4-3 combines with J gene TRBJ2-3, with no clear D. This CDR3 has 16 residues. Trimming removed 5 bases at V and 1 base at J, with 16 bases between. The V gene's germline CDR1 is LGHNA and CDR2 YSLEER. The DNA of the CDR3 is TGCGCCAGCAGCTCCGGTCCCCCTCTTGGCACAGATACGCAGTATTTT. It specifies CASSSGPPLGTDTQYF.

The rearrangement uses TRBV27 and TRBJ1-3, with D perhaps TRBD1 (6 bases). Germline CDR1 is MNHEY and CDR2 is SMNVEV (reference sequence). V lost 5 bases to trimming and J lost 0 bases, with 11 bases between them. CDR3 length equals 15 residues. Written as DNA, the CDR3 is TGTGCCAGCAGTAAGGGACAATTCTCTGGAAACACCATATATTTT. Translation: CASSKGQFSGNTIYF.

The V call is TRBV5-6, the J call TRBJ1-5; TRBD1 might be the D (6 bases). Germline CDR1 and CDR2: SGHDT and YYEEEE. V was pared by 2 bases and J by 1 base, with 10 bases between. There are 15 residues in the CDR3. This chain's CDR3 is CASSLYDRSNQPQHF. As DNA, the CDR3 is TGTGCCAGCAGCTTATACGACAGGAGCAATCAGCCCCAGCATTTT.

V and J are TRBV7-8 and TRBJ1-3, with TRBD1 as a possible D gene (5 bases). The CDR3 sequence is 14 residues long. CDR1 and CDR2 (germline): SGHVS, FQNEAQ. Trimming left V 5 bases short and J 4 bases short, with 12 bases between. CDR3 in DNA: TGTGCCAGCAGCCCCAAAGGGGCAGGAAACACCATATATTTT. This sequence encodes CASSPKGAGNTIYF. The full variable domain, in which reference TRBV7-8 and TRBJ1-3 provide the parts outside the CDR3, is GAGVSQSPRYKVAKRGQDVALRCDPISGHVSLFWYQQALGQGPEFLTYFQNEAQLDKSGLPSDRFFAERPEGSVSTLKIQRTQQEDSAVYLCASSPKGAGNTIYFGEGSWLTVV.

Only a few counts were recorded for this clone. The V gene is TRBV30, the J gene TRBJ1-2, with TRBD1 identical over 10 bases. This CDR3 spans 16 amino acids. The trim removed 5 bases at V and 8 bases at J, leaving 17 bases unmatched. Looked up from germline, CDR1 is GTSNPN and CDR2 is SVGIG (reference sequence). In DNA, the CDR3 is TGTGCCTGGTCAATTGATTATGCGGGACAGGGGAGCGGCTACACCTTC. Protein product: CAWSIDYAGQGSGYTF.

CDR3 protein: CASSLTLERSTDTQYF. In DNA form, the CDR3 reads TGTGCCAGCAGCTTAACGCTTGAGCGAAGCACAGATACGCAGTATTTT. The chain has TRBV7-3 and TRBJ2-3; D unclear. The V end was cut by 0 bases, the J end by 0 bases, with 10 bases between. CDR3 length equals 16 residues. Germline V gene lookup returns CDR1 SGHTA and CDR2 FQGTGA.

This rearrangement joins TRBV11-1 to TRBJ1-2; TRBD1 matches 11 bases. Trimming removed 3 bases from V and 4 bases from J; junction bases left unmatched: 4. Germline values: CDR1 SGHAT, CDR2 FQDESV (reference sequence). The CDR3 totals 15 residues. The DNA of the CDR3 is TGTGCCAGCAGCTTTCCGGGACAGGGGGTCTATGGCTACACCTTC. Translated: CASSFPGQGVYGYTF.

This chain uses TRBV29-1 with TRBJ1-1, with D possibly being TRBD1 (6 bases). The CDR3 sequence is 13 residues long. Germline CDR1 is SQVTM and CDR2 is ANQGSEA. Trimming removed 4 bases at V and 7 bases at J, with 16 bases between. CDR3 sequence: CSVGRGGAGEAFF. The CDR3 coding sequence is TGCAGCGTTGGGAGAGGGGGAGCAGGTGAAGCTTTCTTT.

This rearrangement joins TRBV5-6 to TRBJ2-4; D remains ambiguous. The germline CDR1 and CDR2 sequences are SGHDT and YYEEEE. Trimming removed 3 bases from V and 5 bases from J, with 15 bases in between. The CDR3 is 15 amino acids. The CDR3: CASSSLGVSENIQYF. In DNA, the CDR3 is TGTGCCAGCAGCTCGTTGGGCGTTTCGGAAAACATTCAGTACTTC.

The rearrangement joins TRBV7-3 to TRBJ1-2, with 7 bases aligning to TRBD1. V lost 3 bases, J lost 4 bases, and 8 bases stayed unmatched. Per the germline V gene, CDR1 is SGHTA and CDR2 is FQGTGA. This CDR3 is built from 15 residues. This CDR3 reads CASSLGQSNFYGYTF. As DNA, the CDR3 is TGTGCCAGCAGCTTGGGACAGTCGAACTTCTATGGCTACACCTTC. Filled out from reference TRBV7-3 and TRBJ1-2, the complete variable domain reads GAGVSQTPSNKVTEKGKYVELRCDPISGHTALYWYRQSLGQGPEFLIYFQGTGAADDSGLPNDRFFAVRPEGSVSTLKIQRTERGDSAVYLCASSLGQSNFYGYTFGSGTRLTVV.

The chain combines TRBV15 with TRBJ2-5, with 10 bases lining up with TRBD2. Trimming removed 0 bases from V and 5 bases from J; junction bases left unmatched: 6. Germline V lookup: CDR1 LNHNV, CDR2 YYDKDF (reference sequence). The CDR3 is 16 residues long. The CDR3 DNA is TGTGCCACCAGCAGAGATAGTCTAGCGGGGGTGGAGACCCAGTACTTC. This codes for CATSRDSLAGVETQYF.

This clone was seen only a few times. V is TRBV30 and J is TRBJ1-4; D unresolved. V lost 1 base and J 0 bases, leaving 9 bases between the germline ends. Looked up from germline, CDR1 is GTSNPN and CDR2 is SVGIG (reference sequence). This CDR3 is built from 15 residues. The CDR3 region has the DNA TGTGCCTGGAGTGACACGGGTGCAACTAATGAAAAACTGTTTTTT. As protein: CAWSDTGATNEKLFF.